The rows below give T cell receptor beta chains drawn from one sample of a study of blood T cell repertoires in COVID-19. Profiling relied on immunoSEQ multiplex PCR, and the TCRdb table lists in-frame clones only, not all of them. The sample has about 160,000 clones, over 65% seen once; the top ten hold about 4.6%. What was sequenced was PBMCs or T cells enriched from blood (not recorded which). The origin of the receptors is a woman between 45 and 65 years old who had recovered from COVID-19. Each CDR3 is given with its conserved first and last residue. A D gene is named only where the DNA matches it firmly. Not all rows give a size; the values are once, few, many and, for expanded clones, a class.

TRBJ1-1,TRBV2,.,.,CASMVGGVQNTEAFF,TGTGCGAGCATGGTGGGGGGGGTTCAGAACACTGAAGCTTTCTTT
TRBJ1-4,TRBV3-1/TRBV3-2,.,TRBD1,CASSLRQGAYNLPLNEKLFF,TGTGCCAGCAGCTTGCGACAGGGGGCTTACAACCTTCCCCTTAATGAAAAACTGTTTTTT
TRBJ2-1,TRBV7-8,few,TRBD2,CASSLAASGSLSSYNEQFF,TGTGCCAGCAGCTTAGCGGCTAGCGGGAGCTTAAGCTCCTACAATGAGCAGTTCTTC
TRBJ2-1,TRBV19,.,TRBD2,CASSLLEGRAAYNEQFF,TGTGCCAGTAGTCTGTTAGAGGGGAGGGCGGCGTACAATGAGCAGTTCTTC
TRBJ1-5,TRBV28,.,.,CASIGPGTPQHF,TGTGCCAGCATTGGGCCCGGTACGCCCCAGCATTTT
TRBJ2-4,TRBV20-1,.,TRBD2,CSASGASGKNIQYF,TGCAGTGCTAGTGGGGCTAGCGGCAAAAACATTCAGTACTTC
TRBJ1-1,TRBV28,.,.,CASSFGANTEAFF,TGTGCCAGCAGTTTTGGGGCGAACACTGAAGCTTTCTTT
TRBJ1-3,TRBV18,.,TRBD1,CASSPRQGHSGNTIYF,TGTGCCAGCTCTCCTCGACAGGGCCACTCTGGAAACACCATATATTTT
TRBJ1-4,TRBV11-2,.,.,CASSFPGLRGEKLFF,TGTGCCAGCAGCTTTCCAGGTCTCCGGGGGGAAAAACTGTTTTTT
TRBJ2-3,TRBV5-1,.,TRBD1,CASTLDRAPDTQYF,TGCGCCAGCACCCTAGACAGGGCCCCAGATACGCAGTATTTT
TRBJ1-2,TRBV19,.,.,CASSLSLYTSGYTF,TGTGCCAGTAGTCTGTCCCTTTATACATCGGGCTACACCTTC
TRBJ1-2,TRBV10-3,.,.,CAIRLLTGSGGYTF,TGTGCCATCAGGCTCCTCACCGGGTCGGGTGGCTACACCTTC
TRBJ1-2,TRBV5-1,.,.,CASSLIAGNYGYTF,TGCGCCAGCAGCTTGATCGCAGGCAACTATGGCTACACCTTC
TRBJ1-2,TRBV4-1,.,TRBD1,CASTELDRDGGYTF,TGCGCCAGCACCGAACTTGACAGGGACGGTGGCTACACCTTC
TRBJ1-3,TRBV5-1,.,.,CASSPRGRSNSGNTIYF,TGCGCCAGCAGCCCCAGGGGCCGCTCAAACTCTGGAAACACCATATATTTT
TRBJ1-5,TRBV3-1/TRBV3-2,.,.,CASSGGLQPQHF,TGTGCCAGCTCCGGAGGCCTCCAGCCCCAGCATTTT
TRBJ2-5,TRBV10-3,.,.,CAISEGDSSPETQYF,TGTGCCATCAGTGAGGGAGACAGCTCCCCAGAGACCCAGTACTTC
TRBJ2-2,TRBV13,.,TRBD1,CASSPRGQGGLPGELFF,TGTGCCAGCAGCCCGAGAGGACAGGGGGGACTTCCTGGGGAGCTGTTTTTT
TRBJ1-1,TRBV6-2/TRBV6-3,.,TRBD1,CASSYLGRGNTEAFF,TGTGCCAGCAGTTACCTTGGCAGGGGGAATACTGAAGCTTTCTTT
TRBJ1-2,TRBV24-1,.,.,CATSDPSGANYGYTF,TGTGCCACCAGTGATCCCTCGGGGGCTAACTATGGCTACACCTTC
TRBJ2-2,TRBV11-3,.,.,CASRSQGRDTGELFF,TGTGCCAGCCGGTCCCAGGGTAGGGACACCGGGGAGCTGTTTTTT
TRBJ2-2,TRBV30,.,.,CAWSSRGELFF,TGTGCCTGGAGTTCCAGGGGGGAGCTGTTTTTT
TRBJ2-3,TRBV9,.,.,CASSVETGISTDTQYF,TGTGCCAGCAGCGTAGAAACAGGGATTAGCACAGATACGCAGTATTTT
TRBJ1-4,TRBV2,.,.,CASIRGSFNEKLFF,TGTGCCAGCATCAGGGGCAGTTTTAATGAAAAACTGTTTTTT
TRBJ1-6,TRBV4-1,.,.,CASSWGDSPLHF,TGCGCCAGCAGCTGGGGCGATTCACCCCTCCACTTT
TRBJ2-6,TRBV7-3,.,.,CASSPRLGAGANVLTF,TGTGCCAGCAGCCCCAGGCTGGGAGCTGGGGCCAACGTCCTGACTTTC
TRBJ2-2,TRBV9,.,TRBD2,CASSPRSSGGPGELFF,TGTGCCAGCAGCCCCCGGTCTAGCGGGGGGCCCGGGGAGCTGTTTTTT
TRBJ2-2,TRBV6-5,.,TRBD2,CASSYGLAGTGELFF,TGTGCCAGCAGTTACGGACTAGCCGGCACCGGGGAGCTGTTTTTT
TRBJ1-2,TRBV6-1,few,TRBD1,CASSDLTGTEGYTF,TGTGCCAGCAGTGACCTGACAGGGACTGAGGGCTACACCTTC
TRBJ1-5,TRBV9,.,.,CASSVGGLEPQHF,TGTGCCAGCAGCGTAGGAGGGCTTGAGCCCCAGCATTTT
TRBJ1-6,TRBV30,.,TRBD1,CAWSVRRQGARAYNSPLHF,TGTGCCTGGAGTGTACGGAGGCAGGGGGCCCGGGCCTATAATTCACCCCTCCACTTT
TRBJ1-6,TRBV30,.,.,CAWDPRNSPLHF,TGTGCCTGGGATCCGCGGAATTCACCCCTCCACTTT
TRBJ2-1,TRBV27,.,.,CASSPRGTYNEQFF,TGTGCCAGCAGTCCCCGGGGGACCTACAATGAGCAGTTCTTC
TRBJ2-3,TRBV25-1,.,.,CASSDSGDTQYF,TGTGCCAGCAGTGACTCGGGGGATACGCAGTATTTT
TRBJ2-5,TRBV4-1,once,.,CASSAPGIQKTQYF,TGCGCCAGCAGCGCCCCAGGGATCCAAAAGACCCAGTACTTC
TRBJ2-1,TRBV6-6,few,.,CASSRTRGDNEQFF,TGTGCCAGCAGTCGAACACGGGGAGACAATGAGCAGTTCTTC
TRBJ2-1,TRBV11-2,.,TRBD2,CASSILAGVGNEQFF,TGTGCCAGCAGCATACTAGCGGGGGTTGGCAATGAGCAGTTCTTC
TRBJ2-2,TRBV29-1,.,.,CSVRGGNLRDTGELFF,TGCAGCGTGAGGGGGGGGAACCTGAGGGACACCGGGGAGCTGTTTTTT
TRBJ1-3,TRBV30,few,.,CAWSFVSGNTIYF,TGTGCCTGGAGTTTCGTTTCTGGAAACACCATATATTTT
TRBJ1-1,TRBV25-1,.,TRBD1,CASRDRENTEAFF,TGTGCCAGCAGGGACAGGGAGAACACTGAAGCTTTCTTT
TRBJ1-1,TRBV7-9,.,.,CASSRVRNHTEAFF,TGTGCCAGCAGCCGGGTTAGGAATCACACTGAAGCTTTCTTT
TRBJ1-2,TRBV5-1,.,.,CASSSSSMLSDRRHGYTF,TGCGCCAGCAGCTCCTCCTCGATGCTCAGCGACAGACGCCATGGCTACACCTTC